This T cell receptor beta chain appears in the sequencing data of a study of blood T cell repertoires in COVID-19. Study at large: In each case, the material was cDNA or gDNA derived from T cells, B-cell-depleted T cells, or PBMCs.

In assigning cohorts, the study relied on participant-reported clinical history. Germline V lookup: CDR1 KGHDR, CDR2 SFDVKD. Trimming took 7 bases from V and 9 from J, leaving 9 bases between them. This CDR3 is 11 amino acids long. Original data processing: Reference gene primer amplification gave estimated nucleated cell counts. The table came from immunoSEQ multiplex PCR; TCRdb's copy has only in-frame clones and leaves some out. That table gives V, J and clone size, and the DNA gave D and trimming. The table has 250,000 to 300,000 clones, roughly 90% seen once; the top ten hold around 1%. This chain connects TRBV24-1 to TRBJ2-1, with D unclear. The TCR sequence derives from a woman younger than 45 who had recovered from COVID-19. Sequencing input: PBMCs or T cells enriched from blood (not recorded which). DNA for the CDR3: TGTGCCACCAGCTGGTCCGGTGAGCAGTTCTTC. Translated, it gives CATSWSGEQFF.